A selection of T cell receptor beta chains follows, all from one sample in a study of blood T cells in healthy people across ages. TCRdb recomputed calls from the 5' RACE reads with MiXCR, one row per CDR3 protein. The table includes 1.2 million to 1.5 million distinct CDR3 sequences, 45% to 70% detected once. Material: blood. The receptors derive from a man aged 18-30 years in good health. Both conserved end residues are part of each CDR3. The D gene is left open where the match is weak. Size is stated for part of the rows, as once, few or many counts, or as a class when the clone is expanded.

j_call v_call clone_size d_call cdr3_nt cdr3_aa
TRBJ2-2 TRBV3-1 once - TGTGCCAGCAGCTCGAACAGAGGCGGCTACACCGGGGAGCTGTTTTTT CASSSNRGGYTGELFF
TRBJ2-1 TRBV20-1 - TRBD2 TGCAGTGCTTCTGGACTAGCGGTAACATACAATGAGCAGTTCTTC CSASGLAVTYNEQFF
TRBJ2-7 TRBV13 - - TGTGCCAGCAGCGTAGAGGCTAGCTCCTACGAGCAGTACTTC CASSVEASSYEQYF
TRBJ2-7 TRBV10-3 - - TGTGCCATCAACAGGGAGAGCTCCTACGAGCAGTACTTC CAINRESSYEQYF
TRBJ2-1 TRBV20-1 - TRBD2 TGCAGTGCTAGTATTGAAGCGGGAGCCCTATACAATGAGCAGTTCTTC CSASIEAGALYNEQFF
TRBJ2-7 TRBV20-1 - - TGCAGTGCTAGAGATCTAGGGACGGGTGCCCACGAGCAGTACTTC CSARDLGTGAHEQYF
TRBJ1-1 TRBV29-1 few - TGCAGCGTTAGGGGGGGGCGAGACACTGAAGCTTTCTTT CSVRGGRDTEAFF
TRBJ2-5 TRBV5-1 few - TGCGCCAGCAGCTTGGGACGGAGAACCCAAGAGACCCAGTACTTC CASSLGRRTQETQYF
TRBJ2-3 TRBV6-2/TRBV6-3 - - TGTGCCAGCAGGGGGGCTCTAGCGGCGCCCCGCACAGATACGCAGTATTTT CASRGALAAPRTDTQYF
TRBJ2-7 TRBV29-1 - - TGCAGCGTTGCAGTAACCCGGGGCAACTCCTACGAGCAGTACTTC CSVAVTRGNSYEQYF
TRBJ2-7 TRBV4-1 - - TGCGCCGCCGGACAGGGAGGGTCCTACGAGCAGTACTTC CAAGQGGSYEQYF
TRBJ2-3 TRBV9 - - TGTGCCAGCAGCGTTGCGGACCTCACTAGCACAGATACGCAGTATTTT CASSVADLTSTDTQYF
TRBJ2-7 TRBV27 - - TGTGCCAGCAGTTTATTAATACGCCCCTACGAGCAGTACTTC CASSLLIRPYEQYF
TRBJ1-2 TRBV9 - TRBD1 TGTGCCAGCAGCGTAGAGGCAGGGGGCTGGTATGGCTACACCTTC CASSVEAGGWYGYTF
TRBJ2-4 TRBV27 many - TGTGCCAGCAGTTTAAATGTGCAAAACATTCAGTACTTC CASSLNVQNIQYF
TRBJ2-7 TRBV6-5 few - TGTGCCAGCAGTTACTCTCTAGGAGGGGCGTCCTACGAGCAGTACTTC CASSYSLGGASYEQYF
TRBJ2-2 TRBV7-2 - - TGTGCCAGCAGCTTAGTAATCCGACCCGGGGAGCTGTTTTTT CASSLVIRPGELFF
TRBJ2-7 TRBV11-3 once TRBD1 TGTGCCAGCAGCAAAAGGACAGGGCTCTACGAGCAGTACTTC CASSKRTGLYEQYF
TRBJ2-7 TRBV4-1 - TRBD1 TGCGCCAGCAGCCACCAGGGGGACTACGAGCAGTACTTC CASSHQGDYEQYF
TRBJ1-3 TRBV4-2 few - TGTGCCAGCAGCCAAGTTGCCAGCTCTGGAAACACCATATATTTT CASSQVASSGNTIYF
TRBJ2-1 TRBV7-2 - - TGTGCCAGCAGGTCTAGGCCCAATGAGCAGTTCTTC CASRSRPNEQFF
TRBJ2-1 TRBV2 - TRBD2 TGTGCCAGCGGCTTAGCGGGAACTTCCTACAATGAGCAGTTCTTC CASGLAGTSYNEQFF
TRBJ2-7 TRBV7-2 - - TGTGCCAGCAGCTTAGCCGGACTCAGTCTAGAATCCTACGAGCAGTACTTC CASSLAGLSLESYEQYF
TRBJ2-6 TRBV6-2/TRBV6-3 few TRBD1 TGTGCCAGCAGTTACTATGGGGACAGCTACTCTGGGGCCAACGTCCTGACTTTC CASSYYGDSYSGANVLTF
TRBJ1-6 TRBV6-1 - TRBD1 TGTGCCAGCAGTTTAACACAGGGGAATTCACCCCTCCACTTT CASSLTQGNSPLHF
TRBJ2-7 TRBV7-2 - TRBD2 TGTGCCAGCAGCTTAGCGGGGACTAGCGGGATATACTACGAGCAGTACTTC CASSLAGTSGIYYEQYF
TRBJ2-1 TRBV7-2 few TRBD2 TGTGCCAGCAGCTTAATTGGTAGCGGGAGGAGCTCCTACAATGAGCAGTTCTTC CASSLIGSGRSSYNEQFF
TRBJ1-1 TRBV7-2 few - TGTGCCAGCAGCTTCGGGTTGGCTCTCAACACTGAAGCTTTCTTT CASSFGLALNTEAFF
TRBJ2-1 TRBV20-1 - - TGCAGTGCCACAAGGGGGAGACCCAATGAGCAGTTCTTC CSATRGRPNEQFF
TRBJ2-3 TRBV20-1 - TRBD2 TGCAGTGCTACGCGGGAGGGCACAGATACGCAGTATTTT CSATREGTDTQYF
TRBJ1-2 TRBV5-1 - - TGCGCCAGCAGCCCCCGCCCGGATTGGGAGTATGGCTACACCTTC CASSPRPDWEYGYTF
TRBJ2-7 TRBV6-2/TRBV6-3 - TRBD2 TGTGCCAGCAGCTACTCCGACCTAGCGGGGGGTGCCTACGAGCAGTACTTC CASSYSDLAGGAYEQYF
TRBJ2-5 TRBV20-1 - - TGCAGTGCTAGAGGGCCGGCGGAGACCCAGTACTTC CSARGPAETQYF
TRBJ1-6 TRBV12-3/TRBV12-4 - - TGTGCCAGCACCTTGGGGGGCCTCGGACGGTATTCACCCCTCCACTTT CASTLGGLGRYSPLHF
TRBJ2-7 TRBV7-2 few - TGTGCCAGCAGCTTAACGTGGGCCCAGCAGTACTTC CASSLTWAQQYF
TRBJ2-5 TRBV5-1 - - TGCGCCAGCAGCTTGGTTGGGGCGGGGCCCCAAGAGACCCAGTACTTC CASSLVGAGPQETQYF
TRBJ2-7 TRBV7-2 - - TGTGCCAGCAGCATTAGGATAGGTGGATACGAGCAGTACTTC CASSIRIGGYEQYF
TRBJ2-7 TRBV6-2/TRBV6-3 few - TGTGCCAGCAGTTACCGAAACCCTAATTCCTACGAGCAGTACTTC CASSYRNPNSYEQYF
TRBJ2-3 TRBV5-1 few TRBD2 TGTGCCAGCAGCTCGGTAGCGGGGGGAGTGGATACGCAGTATTTT CASSSVAGGVDTQYF
TRBJ2-1 TRBV5-1 - - TGCGCCAGCAGCTTGGGGTCCAAGCCGGATGAGCAGTTCTTC CASSLGSKPDEQFF
TRBJ2-1 TRBV27 - - TGTGCCAGCAGTTTACCCCTGGGCACCAACCAGTTCTTC CASSLPLGTNQFF
TRBJ2-7 TRBV12-3/TRBV12-4 few - TGTGCCAGCAGTTTACCCGCCCGCTACGAGCAGTACTTC CASSLPARYEQYF
TRBJ1-2 TRBV7-2 - TRBD1 TGTGCCAGCAGCCTAAACCAGCCCGGGACAGGGGCCTATGGCTACACCTTC CASSLNQPGTGAYGYTF
TRBJ2-5 TRBV6-6 few TRBD1 TGTGCCAGCAGTTACACAGGGGACCCCCAGGAGACCCAGTACTTC CASSYTGDPQETQYF
TRBJ2-7 TRBV12-3/TRBV12-4 - - TGTGCCAGCAGTTTTCAGATCCTATCCTACGAGCAGTACTTC CASSFQILSYEQYF
TRBJ1-5 TRBV20-1 - - TGCAGTGCTAGAGGGGGCATAGGGGTAGATAATCAGCCCCAGCATTTT CSARGGIGVDNQPQHF
TRBJ1-6 TRBV6-1 - TRBD1 TGTGCCAGCAGTGAAGCGGGGACAGTTTATTCACCCCTCCACTTT CASSEAGTVYSPLHF
TRBJ2-1 TRBV12-3/TRBV12-4 many TRBD2 TGTGCCAGCAGACCACGGGGACTAGCGGGAGTTAATGAGCAGTTCTTC CASRPRGLAGVNEQFF
TRBJ2-5 TRBV20-1 - TRBD2 TGCAGTGCTAGTGGTAGGCTAGCGGGAGGGAGGCGAGAGACCCAGTACTTC CSASGRLAGGRRETQYF
TRBJ2-7 TRBV5-4 - - TGTGCCAGCAGCCGAAGGGTTGGTTCCTACGAGCAGTACTTC CASSRRVGSYEQYF